This TCR beta chain originates from a study of blood T cell repertoires in COVID-19. In the study overall: PBMCs, B-cell-depleted T cells, or T cells were the source of the cDNA or gDNA that made up the material.

The CDR3 has 15 residues. The V gene's germline CDR1 is LNHDA and CDR2 SQIVND (reference sequence). Trimming removed 6 bases from V and 1 base from J, with 15 bases in between. In the original processing: The authors estimated nucleated cell counts from reference gene primer amplification. Clones were read by immunoSEQ multiplex PCR, and TCRdb kept only the in-frame ones, dropping some. V and J calls and clone size are those listed in that table; D and trimming were worked out from the DNA. The table includes fewer than 200,000 clones, roughly 70% detected once. This rearrangement joins TRBV19 to TRBJ1-1; a weak D match, TRBD1 (5 bases). This clonotype originated in a woman of 80 years or more with acute or convalescent COVID-19. Input material: peripheral blood. CDR3 bases: TGTGCCAGTAGCGATGGGGGGTGGAGGAACACTGAAGCTTTCTTT. This gives the protein CASSDGGWRNTEAFF.